Listed here is a single TCR beta chain. The data derive from a study of blood T cell repertoires in COVID-19. About the study: Whether acute or convalescent, the COVID-19 samples came from the United States, Italy and Spain. Nucleic acid was either cDNA or gDNA, and it came from T cells, B-cell-depleted T cells, or PBMCs.

The CDR3 runs to 13 residues. V lost 9 bases and J lost 4, with 16 bases in between. Germline V lookup: CDR1 SNHLY, CDR2 FYNNEI. Original processing methods: Amplification of reference gene primers provided the estimated nucleated cell counts. Produced via immunoSEQ multiplex PCR; TCRdb's table is partial and in-frame only. Clone size and V and J calls were adopted from that table, with D and trimming inferred from the DNA. The table shows about 250,000 clones, with about 90% occurring only once. Source material: peripheral blood. V and J are TRBV2 and TRBJ2-7, with D possibly TRBD1 on 6 matching bases. This TCR came from a man between 18 and 35 years old with active or convalescent COVID-19. The CDR3 DNA follows: TGTGCCAGTGCATCCGGGACATCTTACGAGCAGTACTTC. Amino acid sequence: CASASGTSYEQYF.